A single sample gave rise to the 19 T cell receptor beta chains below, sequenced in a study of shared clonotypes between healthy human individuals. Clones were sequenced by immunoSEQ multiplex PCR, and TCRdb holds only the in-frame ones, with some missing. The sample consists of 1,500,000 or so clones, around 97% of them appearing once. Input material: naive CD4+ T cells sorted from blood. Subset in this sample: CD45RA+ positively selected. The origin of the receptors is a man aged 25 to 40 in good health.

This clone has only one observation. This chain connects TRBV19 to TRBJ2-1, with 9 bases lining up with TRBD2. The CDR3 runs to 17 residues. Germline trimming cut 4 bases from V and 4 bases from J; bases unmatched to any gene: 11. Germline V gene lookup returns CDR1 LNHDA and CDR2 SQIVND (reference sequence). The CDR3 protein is CASSSPGLAGKYNEQFF. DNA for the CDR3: TGTGCCAGTAGTAGCCCTGGGCTAGCGGGAAAGTACAATGAGCAGTTCTTC. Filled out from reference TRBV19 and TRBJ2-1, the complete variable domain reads DGGITQSPKYLFRKEGQNVTLSCEQNLNHDAMYWYRQDPGQGLRLIYYSQIVNDFQKGDIAEGYSVSREKKESFPLTVTSAQKNPTAFYLCASSSPGLAGKYNEQFFGPGTRLTVL.

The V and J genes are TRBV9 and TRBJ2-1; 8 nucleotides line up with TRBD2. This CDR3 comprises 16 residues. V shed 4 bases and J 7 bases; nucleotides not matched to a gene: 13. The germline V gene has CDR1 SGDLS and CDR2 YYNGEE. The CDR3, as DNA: TGTGCCAGCAGCAACCTTATAGCGGGACGGAATAATGAGCAGTTCTTC. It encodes CASSNLIAGRNNEQFF.

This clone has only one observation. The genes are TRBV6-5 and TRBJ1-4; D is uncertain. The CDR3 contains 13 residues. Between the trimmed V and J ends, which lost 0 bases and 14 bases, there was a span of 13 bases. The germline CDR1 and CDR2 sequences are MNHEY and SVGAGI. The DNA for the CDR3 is TGTGCCAGCAGTTACTCGACGCGGGAAAGGCTGTTTTTT. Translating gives CASSYSTRERLFF.

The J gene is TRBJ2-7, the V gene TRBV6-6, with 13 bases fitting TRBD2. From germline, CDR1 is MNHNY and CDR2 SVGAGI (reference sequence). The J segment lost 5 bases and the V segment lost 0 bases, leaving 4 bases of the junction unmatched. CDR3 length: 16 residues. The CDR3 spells CASSYSSGTSGNEQYF. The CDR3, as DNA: TGTGCCAGCAGTTACTCCTCCGGGACTAGCGGGAACGAGCAGTACTTC.

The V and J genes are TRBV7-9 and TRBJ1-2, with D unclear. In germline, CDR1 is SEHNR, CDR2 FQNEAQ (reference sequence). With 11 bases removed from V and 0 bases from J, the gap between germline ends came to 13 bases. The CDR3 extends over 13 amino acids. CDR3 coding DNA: TGTGCCGGAAGGGCAGCAACTAACTATGGCTACACCTTC. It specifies CAGRAATNYGYTF.

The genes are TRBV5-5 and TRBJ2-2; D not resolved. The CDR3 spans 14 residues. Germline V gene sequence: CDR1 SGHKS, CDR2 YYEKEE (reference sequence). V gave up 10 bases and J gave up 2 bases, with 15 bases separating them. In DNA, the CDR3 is TGTGCCGGCGGCACCGGAACTAACACCGGGGAGCTGTTTTTT. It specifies CAGGTGTNTGELFF.

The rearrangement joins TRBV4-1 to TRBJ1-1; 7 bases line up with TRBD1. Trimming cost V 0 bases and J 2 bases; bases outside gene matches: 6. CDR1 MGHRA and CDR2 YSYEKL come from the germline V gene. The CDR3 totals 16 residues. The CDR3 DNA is TGCGCCAGCAGCCAAGAGGGACAGTTAGTCAACACTGAAGCTTTCTTT. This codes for CASSQEGQLVNTEAFF.

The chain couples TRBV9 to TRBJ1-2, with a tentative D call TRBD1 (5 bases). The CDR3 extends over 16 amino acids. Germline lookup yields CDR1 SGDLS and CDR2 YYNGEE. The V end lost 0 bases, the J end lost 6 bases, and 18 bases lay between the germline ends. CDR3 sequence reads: CASSVGPGLSVDGYTF. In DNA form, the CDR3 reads TGTGCCAGCAGCGTAGGCCCAGGGCTTAGTGTCGATGGCTACACCTTC.

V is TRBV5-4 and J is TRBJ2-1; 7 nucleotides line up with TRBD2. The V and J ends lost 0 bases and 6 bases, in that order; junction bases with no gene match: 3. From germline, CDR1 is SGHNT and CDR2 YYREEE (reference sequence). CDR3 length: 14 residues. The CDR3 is CASSLVAGTNEQFF. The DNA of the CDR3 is TGTGCCAGCAGCTTGGTAGCGGGCACCAATGAGCAGTTCTTC. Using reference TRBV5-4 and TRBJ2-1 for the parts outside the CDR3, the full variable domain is ETGVTQSPTHLIKTRGQQVTLRCSSQSGHNTVSWYQQALGQGPQFIFQYYREEENGRGNFPPRFSGLQFPNYSSELNVNALELDDSALYLCASSLVAGTNEQFFGPGTRLTVL.

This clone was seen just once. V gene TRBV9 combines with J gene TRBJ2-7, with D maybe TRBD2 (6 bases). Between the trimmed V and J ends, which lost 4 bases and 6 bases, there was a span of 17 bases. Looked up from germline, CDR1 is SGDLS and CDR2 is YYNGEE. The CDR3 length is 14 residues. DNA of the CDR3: TGTGCCAGCAGCCCCCGGACTACAGGTGCCGAGCAGTACTTC. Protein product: CASSPRTTGAEQYF.

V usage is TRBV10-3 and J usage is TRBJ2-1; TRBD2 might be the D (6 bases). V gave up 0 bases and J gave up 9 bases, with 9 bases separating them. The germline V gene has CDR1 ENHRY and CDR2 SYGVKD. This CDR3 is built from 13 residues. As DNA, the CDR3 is TGTGCCATCAGTGAGTCGACGGGGGTTGAGCAGTTCTTC. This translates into CAISESTGVEQFF.

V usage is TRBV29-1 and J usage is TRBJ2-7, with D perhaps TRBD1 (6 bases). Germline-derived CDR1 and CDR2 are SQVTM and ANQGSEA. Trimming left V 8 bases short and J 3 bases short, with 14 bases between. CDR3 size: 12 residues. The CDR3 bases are TGCAGCTACCTGGACAGTAGCTACGAGCAGTACTTC. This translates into CSYLDSSYEQYF.

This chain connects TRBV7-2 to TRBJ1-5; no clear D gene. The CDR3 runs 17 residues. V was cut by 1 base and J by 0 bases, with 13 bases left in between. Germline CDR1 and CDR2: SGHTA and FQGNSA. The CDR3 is CASSLDYGRYSNQPQHF. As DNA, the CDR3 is TGTGCCAGCAGCTTAGATTACGGTAGATATAGCAATCAGCCCCAGCATTTT.

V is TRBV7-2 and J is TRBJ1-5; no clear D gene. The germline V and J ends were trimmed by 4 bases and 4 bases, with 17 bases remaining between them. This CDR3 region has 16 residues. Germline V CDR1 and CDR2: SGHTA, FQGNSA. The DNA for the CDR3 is TGTGCCAGCAGCTCTACCCCTTCCCCTCAGAATCAGCCCCAGCATTTT. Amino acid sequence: CASSSTPSPQNQPQHF.

The CDR3 bases are TGTGCCAGCAGCTATCAACTTCCGGGGAATGAGCAGTTCTTC. Its protein product is CASSYQLPGNEQFF. The rearrangement links TRBV11-1 to TRBJ2-1, with D possibly being TRBD2 (5 bases). CDR1 and CDR2 (germline): SGHAT, FQDESV (reference sequence). CDR3 size: 14 residues. The V end lost 4 bases, the J end lost 7 bases, and 14 bases lay between the germline ends.

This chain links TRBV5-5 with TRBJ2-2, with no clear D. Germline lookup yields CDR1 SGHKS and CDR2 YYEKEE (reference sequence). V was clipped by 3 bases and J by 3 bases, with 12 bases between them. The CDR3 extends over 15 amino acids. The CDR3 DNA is TGTGCCAGCAGCTCGGGCGGAACCTACACCGGGGAGCTGTTTTTT. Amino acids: CASSSGGTYTGELFF.

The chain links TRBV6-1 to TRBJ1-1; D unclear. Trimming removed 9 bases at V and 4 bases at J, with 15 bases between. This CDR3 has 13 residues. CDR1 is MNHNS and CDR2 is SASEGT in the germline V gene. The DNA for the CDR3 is TGTGCCAGTCGAGGTACTAAGAGCACTGAAGCTTTCTTT. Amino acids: CASRGTKSTEAFF.

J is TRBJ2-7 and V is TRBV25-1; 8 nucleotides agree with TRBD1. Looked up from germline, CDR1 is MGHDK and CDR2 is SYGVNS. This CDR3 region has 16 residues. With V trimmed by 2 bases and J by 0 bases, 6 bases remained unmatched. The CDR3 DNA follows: TGTGCCAGCAGTGAACTGGGCAGGGGGCCCTCCTACGAGCAGTACTTC. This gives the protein CASSELGRGPSYEQYF.

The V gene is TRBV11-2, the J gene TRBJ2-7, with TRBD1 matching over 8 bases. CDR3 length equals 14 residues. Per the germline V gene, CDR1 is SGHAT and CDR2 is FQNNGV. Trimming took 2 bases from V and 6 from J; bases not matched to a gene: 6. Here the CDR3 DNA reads TGTGCCAGCAGCTTACAGGGGGCCCTCGGCGAGCAGTACTTC. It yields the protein CASSLQGALGEQYF.